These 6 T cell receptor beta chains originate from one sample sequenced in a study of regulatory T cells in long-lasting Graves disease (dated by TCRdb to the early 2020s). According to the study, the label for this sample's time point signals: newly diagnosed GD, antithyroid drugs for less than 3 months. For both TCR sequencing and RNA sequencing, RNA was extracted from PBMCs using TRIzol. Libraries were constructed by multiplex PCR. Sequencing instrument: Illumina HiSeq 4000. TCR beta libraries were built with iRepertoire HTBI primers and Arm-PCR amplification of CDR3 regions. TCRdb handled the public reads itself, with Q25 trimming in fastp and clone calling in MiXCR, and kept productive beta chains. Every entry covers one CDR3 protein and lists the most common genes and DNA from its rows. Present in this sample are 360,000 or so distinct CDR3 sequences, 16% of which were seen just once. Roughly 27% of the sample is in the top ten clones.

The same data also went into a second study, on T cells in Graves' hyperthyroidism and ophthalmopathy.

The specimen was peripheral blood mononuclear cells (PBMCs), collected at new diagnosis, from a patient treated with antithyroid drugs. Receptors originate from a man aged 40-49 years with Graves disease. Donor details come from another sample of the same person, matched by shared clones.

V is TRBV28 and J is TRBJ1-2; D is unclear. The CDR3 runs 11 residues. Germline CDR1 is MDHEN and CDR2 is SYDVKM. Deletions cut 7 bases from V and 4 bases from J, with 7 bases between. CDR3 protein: CASTGFYGYTF. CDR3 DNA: TGTGCCAGCACCGGCTTCTATGGCTACACCTTC.

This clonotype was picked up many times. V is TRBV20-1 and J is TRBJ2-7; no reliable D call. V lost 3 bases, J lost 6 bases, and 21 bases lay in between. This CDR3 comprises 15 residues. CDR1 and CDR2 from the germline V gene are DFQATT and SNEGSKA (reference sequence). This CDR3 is CSASLRRIRSGEQYF. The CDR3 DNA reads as TGCAGTGCTAGCCTCCGACGGATACGGTCGGGCGAGCAGTACTTC.

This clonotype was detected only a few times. DNA of the CDR3: TGCGCCAGCAGCCAAGAGCCGGCGGGGTATAATTCACCCCTCCACTTT. Its protein is CASSQEPAGYNSPLHF. This chain uses TRBV4-1 with TRBJ1-6, with no clear D. Trimming stripped 0 bases from V and 4 bases from J, with 10 bases between. The germline gives CDR1 MGHRA, CDR2 YSYEKL. The CDR3 totals 16 residues.

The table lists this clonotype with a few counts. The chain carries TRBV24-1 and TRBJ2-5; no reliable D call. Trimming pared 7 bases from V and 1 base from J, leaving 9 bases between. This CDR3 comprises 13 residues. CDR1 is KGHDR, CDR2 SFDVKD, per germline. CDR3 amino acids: CATSGPGQETQYF. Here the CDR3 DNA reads TGTGCCACCAGCGGGCCGGGCCAAGAGACCCAGTACTTC.

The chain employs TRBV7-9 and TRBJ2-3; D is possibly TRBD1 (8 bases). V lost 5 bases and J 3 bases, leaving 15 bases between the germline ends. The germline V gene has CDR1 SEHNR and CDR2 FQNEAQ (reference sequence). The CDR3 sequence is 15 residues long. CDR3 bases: TGTGCCAGCAGCCACAGGGGGGGGCGGACAGATACGCAGTATTTT. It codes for CASSHRGGRTDTQYF. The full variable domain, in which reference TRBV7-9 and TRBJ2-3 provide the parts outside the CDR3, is DTGVSQNPRHKITKRGQNVTFRCDPISEHNRLYWYRQTLGQGPEFLTYFQNEAQLEKSRLLSDRFSAERPKGSFSTLEIQRTEQGDSAMYLCASSHRGGRTDTQYFGPGTRLTVL.

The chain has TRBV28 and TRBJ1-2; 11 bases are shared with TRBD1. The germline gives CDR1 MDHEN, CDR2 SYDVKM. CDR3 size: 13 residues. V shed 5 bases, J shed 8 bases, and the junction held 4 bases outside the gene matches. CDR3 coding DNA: TGTGCCAGCAGTGGCCGGACAGGGGGCGGCTACACCTTC. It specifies CASSGRTGGGYTF.